Following are 21 T cell receptor beta chains from one sample sequenced in a study of T-cell memory formation after mild COVID-19. A single record per CDR3 protein comes from TCRdb applying MiXCR to the 5' RACE reads. There are tens of thousands of distinct CDR3 sequences in the sample; around 15% occur only once, and about two fifths lies in the top ten. Sequenced sample: PBMCs or a T cell subset sorted from them (not recorded which). All receptors derive from a man aged 18 to 29 who had mild COVID-19 (a few samples of this study predate the infection). Cell type and time point are not known.

The chain has TRBV7-8 and TRBJ2-3, with D possibly being TRBD1 (6 bases). The CDR3 has 17 residues. The V gene's germline CDR1 is SGHVS and CDR2 FQNEAQ. The V end lost 2 bases, the J end lost 0 bases, and 15 bases lay between the germline ends. DNA of the CDR3: TGTGCCAGCAGCTTACCTGCCGGGACACCTAGCACAGATACGCAGTATTTT. Encoded protein: CASSLPAGTPSTDTQYF.

The V call is TRBV5-4, the J call TRBJ1-2, with 7 bases identical to TRBD1. V lost 1 base to trimming and J lost 4 bases; unmatched junction nucleotides: 7. The CDR3 extends over 15 amino acids. The germline V gene has CDR1 SGHNT and CDR2 YYREEE (reference sequence). The CDR3 DNA is TGTGCCAGCAGCTTGATACAGGGGTCCGCCTATGGCTACACCTTC. Translated, it gives CASSLIQGSAYGYTF.

This clonotype has more than one count but fewer than ten. The chain joins TRBV5-1 to TRBJ2-7; 10 bases agree with TRBD1. CDR1 and CDR2 from the germline V gene are SGHRS and YFSETQ. Losses at the gene ends were 4 bases for V and 7 bases for J; bases not matched to a gene: 8. This CDR3 spans 14 amino acids. The CDR3 DNA follows: TGCGCCAGCAGCCAAGGGACAGGGGCAAAGGAGCAGTACTTC. Translation: CASSQGTGAKEQYF.

This clonotype was seen only a few times. The chain has TRBV6-5 and TRBJ1-2; a possible D gene is TRBD1 (6 bases). Per germline, CDR1 MNHEY and CDR2 SVGAGI. V was clipped by 5 bases and J by 3 bases, with 10 bases between them. The CDR3 length is 13 residues. DNA of the CDR3: TGTGCCAGCAGTCCGGGACAATACTATGGCTACACCTTC. It translates to CASSPGQYYGYTF.

This chain connects TRBV6-2 or TRBV6-3 to TRBJ2-1, with TRBD2 matching over 14 bases. J was trimmed by 7 bases and V by 0 bases; bases with no gene match: 14. The CDR3 has 20 amino acids. CDR1 and CDR2 from the germline V gene are MNHEY and SVGEGT. The CDR3 loop reads CASSYSRLAGGQLTWNEQFF. The CDR3 nucleotides read TGTGCCAGCAGTTACTCGAGACTAGCGGGGGGGCAATTGACTTGGAATGAGCAGTTCTTC.

The CDR3 DNA reads TGCGCCAGCAGCTTTGGGGCAGGGGATACTGAAGCTTTCTTT. Translating gives CASSFGAGDTEAFF. The chain joins TRBV4-1 to TRBJ1-1, with D tentatively TRBD1 (6 bases). Per germline, CDR1 MGHRA and CDR2 YSYEKL. CDR3 length: 14 residues. V lost 5 bases to trimming and J lost 5 bases, with 15 bases between them.

The chain combines TRBV7-2 with TRBJ2-1; tentatively, D is TRBD2 (5 bases). Germline V gives CDR1 SGHTA, CDR2 FQGNSA. The CDR3 has 17 residues. V was shortened by 6 bases and J by 6 bases, with 24 bases between the two germline ends. CDR3 DNA sequence: TGTGCCAGCAGTCTAGGGATTAGCGAGTTTTCCCCCAATGAGCAGTTCTTC. Translated, it gives CASSLGISEFSPNEQFF.

This rearrangement joins TRBV6-5 to TRBJ1-1; D remains unclear. V lost 3 bases, J lost 1 base, and 6 bases lay in between. CDR1 and CDR2 from the germline V gene are MNHEY and SVGAGI. This CDR3 has 13 residues. CDR3 in amino acids: CASSYFENTEAFF. In DNA form, the CDR3 reads TGTGCCAGCAGTTATTTTGAGAACACTGAAGCTTTCTTT.

This clonotype was observed a handful of times. The rearrangement uses TRBV7-3 and TRBJ2-7; perhaps TRBD1 as D (5 bases). The germline V gene has CDR1 SGHTA and CDR2 FQGTGA. This CDR3 is 13 amino acids long. Trimming took off 7 bases at V and 0 bases at J, with 10 bases between the two ends. CDR3 nucleotide sequence: TGTGCCAGCACCCACAGGAGCTCCTACGAGCAGTACTTC. The encoded protein is CASTHRSSYEQYF.

This clonotype was counted ten times or more. This rearrangement joins TRBV7-8 to TRBJ1-2, with unresolved D. With 1 base removed from V and 0 bases from J, the gap between germline ends came to 6 bases. Germline V CDR1 and CDR2: SGHVS, FQNEAQ. This CDR3 has 14 amino acids. The chain's CDR3 is CASSLGSANYGYTF. The CDR3 DNA is TGTGCCAGCAGCTTAGGGTCAGCTAACTATGGCTACACCTTC.

V usage is TRBV4-3 and J usage is TRBJ2-7; 9 bases map to TRBD1. This CDR3 is 19 amino acids long. Looked up from germline, CDR1 is LGHNA and CDR2 is YSLEER. The V gene end was trimmed by 4 bases and the J gene end by 2 bases; junction bases not matched to a gene: 18. The CDR3 DNA sequence: TGCGCCAGCAGCCTCTCCGTTATCTTGACAGGGGACAGGGCCTACGAGCAGTACTTC. Residues: CASSLSVILTGDRAYEQYF.

The chain uses TRBV9 and TRBJ2-3, with D maybe TRBD2 (6 bases). CDR3 length: 15 residues. Trimming shortened V by 1 base and J by 4 bases, and 13 bases separated the two germline ends. In germline, CDR1 is SGDLS, CDR2 YYNGEE. CDR3 sequence: CASSVLAGGADTQYF. The CDR3 region has the DNA TGTGCCAGCAGCGTACTAGCCGGGGGAGCAGATACGCAGTATTTT.

This chain links TRBV4-2 with TRBJ2-7, with TRBD2 matching 7 bases. CDR3 length: 15 amino acids. The germline gives CDR1 LGHNA, CDR2 YNFKEQ. V gave up 4 bases and J gave up 0 bases; unmatched junction bases: 6. CDR3: CASSLLRGDSYEQYV. The CDR3 DNA reads as TGTGCCAGCAGCCTCCTCCGGGGGGACTCCTACGAGCAGTACGTC.

The V call is TRBV6-2 or TRBV6-3, the J call TRBJ1-2; unclear D gene. V was shortened by 2 bases and J by 4 bases, with 8 bases between the two germline ends. The CDR3 is made up of 13 amino acids. In germline, CDR1 is MNHEY, CDR2 SVGEGT. CDR3 nucleotide sequence: TGTGCCAGCAGTTACAGAGTCCTCTATGGCTACACCTTC. Translated: CASSYRVLYGYTF.

V is TRBV13 and J is TRBJ2-5; no firm D call. Deletions cut 1 base from V and 1 base from J, with 4 bases between. Germline assignment: CDR1 PRHDT and CDR2 FYEKMQ (reference sequence). This CDR3 spans 13 amino acids. CDR3 amino acids: CASSLASQETQYF. In DNA, the CDR3 is TGTGCCAGCAGCTTAGCGTCCCAAGAGACCCAGTACTTC. The full variable domain, its missing parts supplied by reference TRBV13 and TRBJ2-5, is AAGVIQSPRHLIKEKRETATLKCYPIPRHDTVYWYQQGPGQDPQFLISFYEKMQSDKGSIPDRFSAQQFSDYHSELNMSSLELGDSALYFCASSLASQETQYFGPGTRLLVL.

The J gene is TRBJ2-3, the V gene TRBV7-9; unclear D gene. Germline loops: CDR1 SEHNR, CDR2 FQNEAQ (reference sequence). V shed 7 bases and J shed 8 bases, with 19 bases lying between them. The CDR3 consists of 14 residues. The DNA for the CDR3 is TGTGCCAGCATTTCTCCCAGTAGGGTTGGTACGCAGTATTTT. Translation gives CASISPSRVGTQYF. Full variable domain (missing parts from reference TRBV7-9 and TRBJ2-3): DTGVSQNPRHKITKRGQNVTFRCDPISEHNRLYWYRQTLGQGPEFLTYFQNEAQLEKSRLLSDRFSAERPKGSFSTLEIQRTEQGDSAMYLCASISPSRVGTQYFGPGTRLTVL.

CDR3 coding DNA: TGTGCCAGCAGCTTTGGGGCGGGGGGCCAAGAGACCCAGTACTTC. It encodes CASSFGAGGQETQYF. The chain links TRBV7-6 to TRBJ2-5, with 8 bases identical to TRBD2. CDR3 size: 15 residues. V dropped 3 bases and J dropped 1; count of bases not matched to a gene: 4. Germline assignment: CDR1 SGHVS and CDR2 FNYEAQ.

Many counts were recorded for this clonotype. The V call is TRBV9, the J call TRBJ1-2; D not certain. V dropped 0 bases and J dropped 2 bases, with 11 bases sitting between them. This CDR3 comprises 15 residues. CDR1 is SGDLS, CDR2 YYNGEE, per germline. This CDR3 is CASSVGGPVNYGYTF. The DNA for the CDR3 is TGTGCCAGCAGCGTAGGCGGGCCCGTGAACTATGGCTACACCTTC.

This clonotype was counted a few times. The chain employs TRBV15 and TRBJ1-5; possibly TRBD1 for D (5 bases). From germline, CDR1 is LNHNV and CDR2 YYDKDF (reference sequence). There are 16 residues in the CDR3. V shed 1 base and J shed 1 base, with 11 bases lying between them. The CDR3 coding sequence is TGTGCCACCAGCAGAGCAAGGGGTGAGAGCAATCAGCCCCAGCATTTT. Protein: CATSRARGESNQPQHF.

This clonotype was picked up a small number of times. The V gene is TRBV6-2 or TRBV6-3, the J gene TRBJ1-1; D gene uncertain. The CDR3 contains 13 residues. V was trimmed by 7 bases and J by 1 base, leaving 10 bases between them. CDR1 MNHEY and CDR2 SVGEGT come from the germline V gene. CDR3 region: CASTKWENTEAFF. The CDR3 nucleotides read TGTGCCAGCACCAAGTGGGAGAACACTGAAGCTTTCTTT.

This clonotype was seen a handful of times. CDR3 protein: CASSQASWGPKGGYTF. CDR3 coding DNA: TGTGCCAGCAGCCAAGCGTCCTGGGGGCCCAAGGGTGGCTACACCTTC. The rearrangement uses TRBV3-1 and TRBJ1-2; D may be TRBD1 (6 bases). The germline CDR1 and CDR2 sequences are LGHDT and YNNKEL (reference sequence). The CDR3 is made up of 16 amino acids. V lost 1 base to trimming and J lost 7 bases, with 19 bases between them.